The clone carrying this TCR beta chain was counted only a few times. The antigen is undetermined. This record comes from a study of blood T cells in healthy people across ages. Overall study findings and caveats: Donors of long life had a larger count of naive CD4+ cells and greater diversity than aged donors.

Using a J-beta primer mix together with a sample-barcoded 5' primer, a second PCR was run for about 6 to 12 cycles. Every cDNA molecule carried a tag from a template-switch adaptor bearing 12 random nucleotides. MiXCR was run by TCRdb on the 5' RACE reads, yielding one entry per CDR3 protein. The sample shows 1.5 million to 2 million distinct CDR3 sequences, 28% of them seen only once. CDR3 length: 18 residues. V gave up 5 bases and J gave up 0 bases; unmatched junction bases: 14. Germline V CDR1 and CDR2: SGHRS, YFSETQ. No fewer than 6 million PBMCs went into each sample. Specimen: blood. This sequence originates from a woman in her twenties or thirties in good health. The chain has TRBV5-1 and TRBJ2-1; 7 positions agree with TRBD2. This CDR3 is CASRAYSLADVSYNEQFF. DNA of the CDR3: TGCGCCAGCAGAGCATATAGCCTAGCGGACGTCTCCTACAATGAGCAGTTCTTC.